One sample yielded the 2 T cell receptor beta chains listed below, sequenced in a study of graft-versus-host responses after intestinal transplantation. Which antigens these TCRs recognize remains unknown. Data came from immunoSEQ multiplex PCR; TCRdb stores just in-frame clones and leaves some out. The sample shows over 85,000 clones, 90% to 95% of them seen only once. The sequencing used unstimulated CD8+ T cells sorted from spleen or lymph node cells, collected before intestinal transplant. The source is a human donor who received an intestinal transplant.

The chain combines TRBV21-1 with TRBJ2-7; whether TRBD2, the table's D call, matches the DNA was not checked. TRBV21-1 is a pseudogene. CDR3 length equals 14 residues. The CDR3 loop reads CASRLAGGSYEQYF. The CDR3, as DNA: TGTGCCAGCAGACTAGCGGGGGGCTCCTACGAGCAGTACTTC.

The chain combines TRBV6-6 with TRBJ1-1, with D perhaps TRBD1 (6 bases). V was clipped by 7 bases and J by 8 bases, with 11 bases between them. Germline lookup yields CDR1 MNHNY and CDR2 SVGAGI (reference sequence). The CDR3 is made up of 11 amino acids. CDR3 DNA: TGTGCCAGCATCACAGGGACCGAAGCTTTCTTT. Its translation is CASITGTEAFF.